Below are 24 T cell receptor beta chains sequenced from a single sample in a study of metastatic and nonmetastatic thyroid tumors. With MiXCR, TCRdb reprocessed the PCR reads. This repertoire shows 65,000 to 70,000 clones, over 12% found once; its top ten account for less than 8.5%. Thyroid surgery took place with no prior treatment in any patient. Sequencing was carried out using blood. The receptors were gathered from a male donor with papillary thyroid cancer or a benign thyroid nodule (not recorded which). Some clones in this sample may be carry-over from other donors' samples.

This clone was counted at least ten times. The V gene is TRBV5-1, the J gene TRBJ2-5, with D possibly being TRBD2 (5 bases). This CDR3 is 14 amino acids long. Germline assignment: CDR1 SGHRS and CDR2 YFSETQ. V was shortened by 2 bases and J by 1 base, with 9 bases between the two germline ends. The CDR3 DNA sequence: TGCGCCAGCAGCTTCGAGGGTACCCAAGAGACCCAGTACTTC. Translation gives CASSFEGTQETQYF.

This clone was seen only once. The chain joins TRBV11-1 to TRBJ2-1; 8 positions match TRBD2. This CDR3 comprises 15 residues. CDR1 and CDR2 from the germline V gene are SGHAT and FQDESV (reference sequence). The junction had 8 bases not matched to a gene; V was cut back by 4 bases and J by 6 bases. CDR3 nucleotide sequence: TGTGCCAGCAGCTCGACAGCGGGAGACAGCAATGAGCAGTTCTTC. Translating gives CASSSTAGDSNEQFF.

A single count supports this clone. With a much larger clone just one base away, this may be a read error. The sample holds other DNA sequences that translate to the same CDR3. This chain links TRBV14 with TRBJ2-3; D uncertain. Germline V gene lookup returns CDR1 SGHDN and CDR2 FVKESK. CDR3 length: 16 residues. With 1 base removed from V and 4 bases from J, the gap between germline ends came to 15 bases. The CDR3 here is CASSQVDFFGADTQYF. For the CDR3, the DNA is TGTGCCAGCAGCCAAGTAGACTTCTTTGGTGCAGATACGCAGTATTTT.

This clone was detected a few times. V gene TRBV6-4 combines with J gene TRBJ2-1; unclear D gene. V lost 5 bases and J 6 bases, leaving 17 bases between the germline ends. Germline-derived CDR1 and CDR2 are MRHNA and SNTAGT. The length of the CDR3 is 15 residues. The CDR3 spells CASSPDTVSLNEQFF. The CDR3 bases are TGTGCCAGCAGTCCCGACACGGTCTCTCTCAATGAGCAGTTCTTC.

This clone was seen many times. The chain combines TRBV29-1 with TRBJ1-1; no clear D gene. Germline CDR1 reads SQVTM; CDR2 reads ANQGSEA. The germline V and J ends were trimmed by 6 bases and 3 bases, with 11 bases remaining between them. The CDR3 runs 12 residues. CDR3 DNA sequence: TGCAGCGTAATTGACGGTTACACTGAAGCTTTCTTT. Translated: CSVIDGYTEAFF.

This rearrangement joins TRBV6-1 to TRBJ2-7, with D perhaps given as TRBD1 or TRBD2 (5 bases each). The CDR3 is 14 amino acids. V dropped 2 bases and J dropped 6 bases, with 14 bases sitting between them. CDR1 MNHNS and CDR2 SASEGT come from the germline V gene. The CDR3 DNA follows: TGTGCCAGCAGTGAAACGGGGCTGATGTGCGAGCAGTACGTC. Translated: CASSETGLMCEQYV.

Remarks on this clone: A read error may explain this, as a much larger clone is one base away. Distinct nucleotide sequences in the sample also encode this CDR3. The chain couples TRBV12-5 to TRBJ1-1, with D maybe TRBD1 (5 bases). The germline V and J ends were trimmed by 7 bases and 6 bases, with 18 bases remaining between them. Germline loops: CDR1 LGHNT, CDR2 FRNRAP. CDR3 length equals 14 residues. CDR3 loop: CASDTGTSMSEAFF. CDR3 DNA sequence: TGTGCTAGTGATACCGGGACTTCTATGTCTGAAGCTTTCTTT.

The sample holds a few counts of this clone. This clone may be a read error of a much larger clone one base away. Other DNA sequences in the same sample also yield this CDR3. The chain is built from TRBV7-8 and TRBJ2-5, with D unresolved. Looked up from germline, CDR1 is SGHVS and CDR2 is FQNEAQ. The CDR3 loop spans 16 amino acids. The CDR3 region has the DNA TGTGCCAGCAGCTCCCTTTCCGGAGTCGGGCAAGAGACCCAGTATTTC. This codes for CASSSLSGVGQETQYF.

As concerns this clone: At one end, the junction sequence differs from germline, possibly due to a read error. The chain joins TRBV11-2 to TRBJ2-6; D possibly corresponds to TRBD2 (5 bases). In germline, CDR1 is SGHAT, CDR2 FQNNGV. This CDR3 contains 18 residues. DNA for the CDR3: TGTGCCAGCATCTTATTTGGAGGTGGCAGTTCTGGGGCCAACGTCCTGACTTTC. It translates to CASILFGGGSSGANVLTF.

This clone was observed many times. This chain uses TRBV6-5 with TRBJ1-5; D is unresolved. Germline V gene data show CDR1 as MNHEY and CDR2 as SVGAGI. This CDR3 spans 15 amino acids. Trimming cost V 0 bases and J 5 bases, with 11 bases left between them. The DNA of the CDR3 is TGTGCCAGCAGTTACTCATTAGATCCCTATCAGCCCCAGCATTTT. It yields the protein CASSYSLDPYQPQHF.

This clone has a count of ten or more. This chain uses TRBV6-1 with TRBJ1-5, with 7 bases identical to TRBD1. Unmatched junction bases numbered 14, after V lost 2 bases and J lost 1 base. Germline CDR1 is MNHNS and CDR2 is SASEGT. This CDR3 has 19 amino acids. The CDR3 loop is CASSEKDRESGDSNQPQHF. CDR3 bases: TGTGCCAGCAGTGAAAAAGACAGGGAATCTGGTGACAGCAATCAGCCCCAGCATTTT.

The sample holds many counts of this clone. The CDR3 sequence is CASSILARSSYNEQFF. CDR3 bases: TGTGCCAGCAGCATCTTAGCGCGAAGCTCCTACAATGAGCAGTTCTTC. This chain uses TRBV9 with TRBJ2-1, with D possibly matching TRBD2 (5 bases). This CDR3 is built from 16 residues. Germline values: CDR1 SGDLS, CDR2 YYNGEE. Between the trimmed V and J ends, which lost 4 bases and 0 bases, there was a span of 14 bases.

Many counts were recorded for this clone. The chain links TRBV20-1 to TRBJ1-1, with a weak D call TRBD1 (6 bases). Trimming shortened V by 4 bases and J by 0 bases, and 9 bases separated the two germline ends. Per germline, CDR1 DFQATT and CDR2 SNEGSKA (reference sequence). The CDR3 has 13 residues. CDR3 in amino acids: CSAKDSLNTEAFF. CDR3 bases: TGCAGTGCTAAGGACAGCTTGAACACTGAAGCTTTCTTT.

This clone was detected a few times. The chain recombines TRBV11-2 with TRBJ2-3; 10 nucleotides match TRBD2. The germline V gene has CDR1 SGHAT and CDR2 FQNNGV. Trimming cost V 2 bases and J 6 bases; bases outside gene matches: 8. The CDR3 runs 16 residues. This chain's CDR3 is CASSLIPLAGTDTQYF. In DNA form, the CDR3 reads TGTGCCAGCAGCTTAATCCCACTAGCGGGAACGGATACGCAGTATTTT. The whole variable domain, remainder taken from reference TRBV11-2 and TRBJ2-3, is EAGVAQSPRYKIIEKRQSVAFWCNPISGHATLYWYQQILGQGPKLLIQFQNNGVVDDSQLPKDRFSAERLKGVDSTLKIQPAKLEDSAVYLCASSLIPLAGTDTQYFGPGTRLTVL.

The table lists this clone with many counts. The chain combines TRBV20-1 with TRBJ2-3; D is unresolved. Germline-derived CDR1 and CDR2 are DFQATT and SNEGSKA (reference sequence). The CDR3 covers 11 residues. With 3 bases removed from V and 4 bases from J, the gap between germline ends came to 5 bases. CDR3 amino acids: CSARFADTQYF. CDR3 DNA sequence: TGCAGTGCTAGGTTTGCAGATACGCAGTATTTT.

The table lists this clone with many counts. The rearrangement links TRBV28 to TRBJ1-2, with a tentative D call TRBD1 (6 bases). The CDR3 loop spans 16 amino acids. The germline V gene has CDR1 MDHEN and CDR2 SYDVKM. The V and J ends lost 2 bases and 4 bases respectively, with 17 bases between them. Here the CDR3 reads CASSLIYRVIGYGYTF. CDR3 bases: TGTGCCAGCAGTTTAATCTACAGGGTCATAGGCTATGGCTACACCTTC.

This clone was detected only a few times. The CDR3 sequence is CATSRIAGETQYF. DNA of the CDR3: TGTGCCACCAGCAGAATAGCGGGGGAGACCCAGTACTTC. This chain uses TRBV15 with TRBJ2-5, with TRBD2 identical over 8 bases. There are 13 residues in the CDR3. Germline V lookup: CDR1 LNHNV, CDR2 YYDKDF (reference sequence). Losses at the gene ends were 2 bases for V and 5 bases for J; bases not matched to a gene: 1.

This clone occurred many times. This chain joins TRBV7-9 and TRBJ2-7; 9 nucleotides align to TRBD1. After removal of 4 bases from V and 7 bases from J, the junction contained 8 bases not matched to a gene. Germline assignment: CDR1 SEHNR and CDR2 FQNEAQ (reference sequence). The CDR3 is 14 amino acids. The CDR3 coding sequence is TGTGCCAGCAGCTCAGGACAGGGGTCTAGTGAGCAGTACTTC. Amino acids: CASSSGQGSSEQYF.

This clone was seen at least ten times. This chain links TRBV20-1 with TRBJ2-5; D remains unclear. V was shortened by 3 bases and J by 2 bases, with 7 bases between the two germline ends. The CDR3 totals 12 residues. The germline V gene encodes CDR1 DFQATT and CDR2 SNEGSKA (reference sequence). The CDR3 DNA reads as TGCAGTGCTAGTAAGGGACAAGAGACCCAGTACTTC. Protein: CSASKGQETQYF.

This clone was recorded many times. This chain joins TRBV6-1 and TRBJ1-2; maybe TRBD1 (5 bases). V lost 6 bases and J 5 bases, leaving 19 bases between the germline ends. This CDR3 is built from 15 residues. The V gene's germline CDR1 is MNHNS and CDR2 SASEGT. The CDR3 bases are TGTGCCAGCAGCTATAACAGGTGGGCGAGATATGGCTACACCTTC. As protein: CASSYNRWARYGYTF.

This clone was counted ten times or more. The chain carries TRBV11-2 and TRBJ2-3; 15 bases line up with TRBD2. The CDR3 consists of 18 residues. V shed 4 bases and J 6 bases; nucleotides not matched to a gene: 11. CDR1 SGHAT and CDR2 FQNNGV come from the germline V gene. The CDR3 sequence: CASSSTEGLAGGPDTQYF. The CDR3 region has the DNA TGTGCCAGCAGCTCCACTGAGGGACTAGCGGGAGGTCCGGATACGCAGTATTTT.

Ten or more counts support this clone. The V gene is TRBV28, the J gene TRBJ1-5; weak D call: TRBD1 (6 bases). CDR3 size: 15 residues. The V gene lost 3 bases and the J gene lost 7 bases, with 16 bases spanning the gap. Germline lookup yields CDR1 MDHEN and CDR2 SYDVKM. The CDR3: CASSFRQEWWQPQHF. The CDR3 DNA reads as TGTGCCAGCAGTTTCCGACAGGAATGGTGGCAGCCCCAGCATTTT.

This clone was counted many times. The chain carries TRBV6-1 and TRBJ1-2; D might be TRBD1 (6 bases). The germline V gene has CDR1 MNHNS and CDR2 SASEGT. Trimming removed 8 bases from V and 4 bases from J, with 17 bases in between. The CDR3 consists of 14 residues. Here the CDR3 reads CASGENRVRYGYTF. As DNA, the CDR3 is TGTGCCAGCGGGGAAAACAGGGTACGCTATGGCTACACCTTC.

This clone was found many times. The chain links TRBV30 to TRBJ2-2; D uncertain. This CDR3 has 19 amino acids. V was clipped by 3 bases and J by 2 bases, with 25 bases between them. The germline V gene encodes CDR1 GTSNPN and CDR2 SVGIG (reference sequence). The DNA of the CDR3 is TGTGCCTGGAGGCTCACCATTTTACAAACAGAATATAACACCGGGGAGCTGTTTTTT. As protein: CAWRLTILQTEYNTGELFF.